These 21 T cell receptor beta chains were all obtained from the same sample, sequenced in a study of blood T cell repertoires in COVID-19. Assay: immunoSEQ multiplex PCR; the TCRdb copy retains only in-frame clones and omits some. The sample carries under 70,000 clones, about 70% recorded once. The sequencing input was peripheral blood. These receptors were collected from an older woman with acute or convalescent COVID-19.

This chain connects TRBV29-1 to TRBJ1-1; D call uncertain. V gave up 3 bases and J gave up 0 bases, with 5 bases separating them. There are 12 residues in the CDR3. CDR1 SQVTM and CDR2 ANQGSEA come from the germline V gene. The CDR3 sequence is CSVDRVNTEAFF. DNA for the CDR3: TGCAGCGTTGATAGAGTGAACACTGAAGCTTTCTTT.

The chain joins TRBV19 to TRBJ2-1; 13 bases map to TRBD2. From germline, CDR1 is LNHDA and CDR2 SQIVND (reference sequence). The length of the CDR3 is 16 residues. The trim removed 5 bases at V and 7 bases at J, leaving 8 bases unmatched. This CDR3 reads CASSSRTSGGRNEQFF. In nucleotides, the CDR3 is TGTGCCAGTAGTTCCCGGACTAGCGGGGGAAGGAATGAGCAGTTCTTC.

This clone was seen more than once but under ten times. The CDR3 reads CASSPQGVKGEKLFF. CDR3 bases: TGTGCCAGCAGCCCGCAGGGCGTCAAGGGTGAAAAACTGTTTTTT. The chain recombines TRBV14 with TRBJ1-4; the D gene is possibly TRBD1 (5 bases). Germline values: CDR1 SGHDN, CDR2 FVKESK. Trimming shortened V by 4 bases and J by 7 bases, and 16 bases separated the two germline ends. The length of the CDR3 is 15 residues.

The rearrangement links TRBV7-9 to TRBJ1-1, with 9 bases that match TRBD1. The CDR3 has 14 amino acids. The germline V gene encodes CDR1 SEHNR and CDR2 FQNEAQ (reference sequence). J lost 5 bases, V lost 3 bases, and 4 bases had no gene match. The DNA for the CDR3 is TGTGCCAGCAGCTTTCCGGACAGGGGAACTGAAGCTTTCTTT. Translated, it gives CASSFPDRGTEAFF.

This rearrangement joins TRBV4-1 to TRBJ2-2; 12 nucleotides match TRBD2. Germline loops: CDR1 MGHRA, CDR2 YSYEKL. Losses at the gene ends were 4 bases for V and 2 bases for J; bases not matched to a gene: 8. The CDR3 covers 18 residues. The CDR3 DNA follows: TGCGCCAGCAGCCGTAGGCTAGCGGGGGGGCCTAACACCGGGGAGCTGTTTTTT. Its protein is CASSRRLAGGPNTGELFF.

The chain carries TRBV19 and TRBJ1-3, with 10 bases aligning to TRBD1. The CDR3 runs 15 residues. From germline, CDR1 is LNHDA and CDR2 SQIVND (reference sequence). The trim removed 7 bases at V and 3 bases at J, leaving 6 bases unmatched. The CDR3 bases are TGTGCCAGTATGGGACAGGGGTGGGTTGGAAACACCATATATTTT. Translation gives CASMGQGWVGNTIYF.

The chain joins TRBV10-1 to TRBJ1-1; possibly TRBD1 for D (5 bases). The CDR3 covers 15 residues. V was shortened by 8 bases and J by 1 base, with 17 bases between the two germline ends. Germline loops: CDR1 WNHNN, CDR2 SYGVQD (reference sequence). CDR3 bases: TGCGCCAGCTCGGGGGGGTCTTCGGGGAACACTGAAGCTTTCTTT. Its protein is CASSGGSSGNTEAFF.

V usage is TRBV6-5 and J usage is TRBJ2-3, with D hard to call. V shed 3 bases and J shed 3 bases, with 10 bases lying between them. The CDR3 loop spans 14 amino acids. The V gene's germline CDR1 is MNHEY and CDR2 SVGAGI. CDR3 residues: CASSYQVETDTQYF. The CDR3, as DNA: TGTGCCAGCAGTTATCAAGTAGAAACAGATACGCAGTATTTT.

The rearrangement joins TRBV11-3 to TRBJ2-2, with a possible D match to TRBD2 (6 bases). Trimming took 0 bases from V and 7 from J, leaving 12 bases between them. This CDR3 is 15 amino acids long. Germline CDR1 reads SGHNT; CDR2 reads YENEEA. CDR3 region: CASSLDSRGNGELFF. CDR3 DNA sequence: TGTGCCAGCAGCTTAGATTCTCGGGGGAACGGGGAGCTGTTTTTT. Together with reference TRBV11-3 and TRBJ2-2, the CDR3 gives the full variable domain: EAGVVQSPRYKIIEKKQPVAFWCNPISGHNTLYWYLQNLGQGPELLIRYENEEAVDDSQLPKDRFSAERLKGVDSTLKIQPAELGDSAVYLCASSLDSRGNGELFFGEGSRLTVL.

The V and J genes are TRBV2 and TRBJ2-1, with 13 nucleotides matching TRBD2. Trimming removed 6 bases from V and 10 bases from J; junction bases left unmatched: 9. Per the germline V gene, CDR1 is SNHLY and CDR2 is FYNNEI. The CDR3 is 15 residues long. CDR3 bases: TGTGCCAGCAGCCCACTAGCGGGGGGGCGTGTGGAGCAGTTCTTC. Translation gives CASSPLAGGRVEQFF.

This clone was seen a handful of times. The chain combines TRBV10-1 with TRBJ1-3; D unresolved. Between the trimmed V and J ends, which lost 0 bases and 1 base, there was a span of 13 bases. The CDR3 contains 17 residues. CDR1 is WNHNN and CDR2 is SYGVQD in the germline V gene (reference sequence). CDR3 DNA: TGCGCCAGCAGTGAGTCGTTCGGAGGAGTGTCTGGAAACACCATATATTTT. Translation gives CASSESFGGVSGNTIYF.

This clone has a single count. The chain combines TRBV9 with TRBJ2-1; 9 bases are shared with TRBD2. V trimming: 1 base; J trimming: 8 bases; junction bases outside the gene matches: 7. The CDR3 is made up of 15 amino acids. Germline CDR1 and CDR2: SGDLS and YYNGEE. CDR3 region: CASSVTTSGGHEQFF. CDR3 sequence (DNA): TGTGCCAGCAGCGTAACGACTAGCGGAGGACATGAGCAGTTCTTC.

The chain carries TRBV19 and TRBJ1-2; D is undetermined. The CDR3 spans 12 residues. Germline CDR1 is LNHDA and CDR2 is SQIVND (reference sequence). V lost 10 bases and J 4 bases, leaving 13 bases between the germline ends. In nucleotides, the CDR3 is TGTGCCACCTCCTTTGGCGGCTATGGCTACACCTTC. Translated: CATSFGGYGYTF.

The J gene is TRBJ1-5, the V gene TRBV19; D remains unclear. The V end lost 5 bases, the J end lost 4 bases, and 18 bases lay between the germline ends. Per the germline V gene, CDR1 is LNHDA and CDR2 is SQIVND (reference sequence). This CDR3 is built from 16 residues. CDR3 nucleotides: TGTGCCAGTAGTCACGCGGCGGGAATCCGGAATCAGCCCCAGCATTTT. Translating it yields CASSHAAGIRNQPQHF.

In nucleotides, the CDR3 is TGTGCCAGCAGCACAAGCACAGATACGCAGTATTTT. It is translated as CASSTSTDTQYF. This chain uses TRBV12-3 or TRBV12-4 with TRBJ2-3, with D unresolved. This CDR3 spans 12 amino acids. The germline V and J ends were trimmed by 6 bases and 0 bases, with 4 bases remaining between them.

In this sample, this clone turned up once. CDR3 in amino acids: CASSPDERETQYF. The CDR3 DNA is TGTGCCAGCTCACCCGATGAGAGAGAGACCCAGTACTTC. The chain combines TRBV18 with TRBJ2-5; D gene uncertain. The CDR3 runs to 13 residues. Between the trimmed V and J ends, which lost 3 bases and 4 bases, there was a span of 9 bases. Germline V gene sequence: CDR1 KGHSH, CDR2 LQKENI.

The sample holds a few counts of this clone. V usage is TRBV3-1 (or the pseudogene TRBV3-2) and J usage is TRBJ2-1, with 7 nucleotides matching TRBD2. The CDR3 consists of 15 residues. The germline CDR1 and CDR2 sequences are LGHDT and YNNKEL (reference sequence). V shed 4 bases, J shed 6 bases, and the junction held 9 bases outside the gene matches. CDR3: CASSPRGGGANEQFF. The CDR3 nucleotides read TGTGCCAGCAGCCCCCGGGGCGGGGGTGCCAATGAGCAGTTCTTC.

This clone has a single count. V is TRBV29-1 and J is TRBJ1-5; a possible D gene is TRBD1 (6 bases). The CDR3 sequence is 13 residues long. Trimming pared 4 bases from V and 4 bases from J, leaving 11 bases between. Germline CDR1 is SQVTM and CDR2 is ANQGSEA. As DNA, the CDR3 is TGCAGCGTTGGAACAGGGTTGAATCAGCCCCAGCATTTT. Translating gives CSVGTGLNQPQHF.

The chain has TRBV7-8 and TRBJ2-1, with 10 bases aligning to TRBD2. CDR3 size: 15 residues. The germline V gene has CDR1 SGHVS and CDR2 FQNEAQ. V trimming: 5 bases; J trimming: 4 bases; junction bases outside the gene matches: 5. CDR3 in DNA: TGTGCCAGCAGCCTTAGCGGGGGGCTATACAATGAGCAGTTCTTC. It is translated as CASSLSGGLYNEQFF.

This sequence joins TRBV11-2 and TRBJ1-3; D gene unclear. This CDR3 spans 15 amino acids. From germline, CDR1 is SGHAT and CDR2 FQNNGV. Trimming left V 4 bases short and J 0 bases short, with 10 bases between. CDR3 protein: CASSYQVLSGNTIYF. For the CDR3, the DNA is TGTGCCAGCAGCTATCAGGTCCTCTCTGGAAACACCATATATTTT. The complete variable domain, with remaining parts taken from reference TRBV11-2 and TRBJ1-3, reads EAGVAQSPRYKIIEKRQSVAFWCNPISGHATLYWYQQILGQGPKLLIQFQNNGVVDDSQLPKDRFSAERLKGVDSTLKIQPAKLEDSAVYLCASSYQVLSGNTIYFGEGSWLTVV.

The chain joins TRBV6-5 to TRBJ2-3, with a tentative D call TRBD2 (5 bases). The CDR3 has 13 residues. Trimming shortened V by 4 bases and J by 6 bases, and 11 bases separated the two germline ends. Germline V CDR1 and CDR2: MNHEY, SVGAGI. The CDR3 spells CASSSTRVDTQYF. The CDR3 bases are TGTGCCAGCAGTTCCACTAGGGTGGATACGCAGTATTTT.